These T cell receptor beta chains were read from a single sample in a study of cytomegalovirus exposure and HLA in healthy donors. Repertoires were generated with immunoSEQ multiplex PCR, while TCRdb's copy carries only in-frame clones and drops some. Of 100,000 or so clones in the sample, roughly 78% were seen once. The source material was PBMCs. Source of these receptors: a man aged 25-45 years in good health and CMV-seronegative. Both conserved end residues are part of each CDR3. Fields, in order: clone size, V gene, J gene, D gene, CDR3 DNA, CDR3 protein. The D gene is left open where the match is weak. Size is omitted from some rows. Given values are once, few, many or a class for expanded clones.

NA,TRBV6-1,TRBJ1-5,NA,TGTGCCAGCAGCGAGCCAATACAGCCCCAGCATTTT,CASSEPIQPQHF
NA,TRBV7-9,TRBJ2-2,NA,TGTGCCGGCAGGGTAGCGGCTAACACCGGGGAGCTGTTTTTT,CAGRVAANTGELFF
NA,TRBV5-6,TRBJ1-6,NA,TGTGCCAGCAGCTTATTCGGGGTGGGATCACCCCTCCACTTT,CASSLFGVGSPLHF
NA,TRBV6-5,TRBJ1-6,NA,TGTGCCAGCAGTTACTCCCTACACAGAAATTCACCCCTCCACTTT,CASSYSLHRNSPLHF
NA,TRBV29-1,TRBJ1-5,NA,TGCAGCGTTTCGTCGGTTGGGAGCAATCAGCCTCAGCATTTT,CSVSSVGSNQPQHF
few,TRBV11-2,TRBJ2-7,NA,TGTGCCAGCAGGAAACACTCCTACGAGCAGTACTTC,CASRKHSYEQYF
NA,TRBV14,TRBJ2-3,TRBD2,TGTGCCAGCAGCCCTTGGACTAGCGGGAACGCAGATACGCAGTATTTT,CASSPWTSGNADTQYF
NA,TRBV6-4,TRBJ2-2,NA,TGTGCCAGCAGTGACTACGGGGGGCCCGGGGAGCTGTTTTTT,CASSDYGGPGELFF
NA,TRBV11-2,TRBJ2-2,NA,TGTGCCAGCAGCCCGGGGGGAGGGGGGTCGAACACCGGGGAGCTGTTTTTT,CASSPGGGGSNTGELFF
once,TRBV28,TRBJ1-6,NA,TGTGCCAGCAGAGTGAGCTCCTATAATTCCCCCCTCCACTTT,CASRVSSYNSPLHF
NA,TRBV4-3,TRBJ2-7,NA,TGCGCCAGCAGCCAAGGCGACAGTGCGAACTCCTACGAGCAGTACTTC,CASSQGDSANSYEQYF
NA,TRBV12-2,TRBJ2-1,NA,TGTGCAAGTCGCCTTAAGAATGGACAGGATTTGGATGAGCAGTTCTTC,CASRLKNGQDLDEQFF
NA,TRBV7-2,TRBJ2-7,NA,TGTGCCAGCAGCCTAGGGGGACTCTCCTACGAGCAGTACTTC,CASSLGGLSYEQYF
NA,TRBV11-2,TRBJ1-6,NA,TGTGCCAGCAGCTTAGAACGCGGGGTAGGGTCACCCCTCCACTTT,CASSLERGVGSPLHF
NA,TRBV9,TRBJ1-1,NA,TGTGCCAGCAGCGTTTCATGGAACACTGAAGCTTTCTTT,CASSVSWNTEAFF
NA,TRBV7-9,TRBJ1-1,NA,TGTGCCAGCAGCTTAGTTGCAGGTCAGGGGAACACTGAAGCTTTCTTT,CASSLVAGQGNTEAFF
NA,TRBV5-1,TRBJ2-3,NA,TGCGCCAGCAGCCTCACAGATACGCAGTATTTT,CASSLTDTQYF
NA,TRBV11-2,TRBJ2-7,NA,TGTGCCAGCAGCTTAGGCTCAGGGTCCCACGAGCAGTACTTC,CASSLGSGSHEQYF
few,TRBV11-2,TRBJ2-2,TRBD2,TGTGCCAGCAGCTTCCGGGGGGGTAGGAGCTACACCGGGGAGCTGTTTTTT,CASSFRGGRSYTGELFF
NA,TRBV6-6,TRBJ1-1,NA,TGTGCCAGCAGTTACTCGTCAGGATTTATGAACACTGAAGCTTTCTTT,CASSYSSGFMNTEAFF
NA,TRBV19,TRBJ1-5,NA,TGTGCCAGTAGTACAGGGGCGCGGCAGCCCCAGCATTTT,CASSTGARQPQHF
NA,TRBV10-2,TRBJ2-2,TRBD2,TGCGCCAGCAGTAAGGGACTAGCGGGAGATCGGTCTAATACCGGGGAGCTGTTTTTT,CASSKGLAGDRSNTGELFF
NA,TRBV9,TRBJ2-5,NA,TGTGCCAGCAGCGTAGGCAGGGGGGCTGAGACCCAGTACTTC,CASSVGRGAETQYF
NA,TRBV6-1,TRBJ2-2,TRBD2,TGTGCCAGCAGTGTGGCGGGGGACAACACCGGGGAGCTGTTTTTT,CASSVAGDNTGELFF